The sequence of this T cell receptor (beta chain) was determined in a study of cytomegalovirus exposure and HLA in healthy donors. V was cut by 5 bases and J by 4 bases, with 13 bases left in between. The germline V gene has CDR1 SGHDT and CDR2 YYEEEE. The CDR3 extends over 14 amino acids. Repertoires were generated with immunoSEQ multiplex PCR, while TCRdb's copy carries only in-frame clones and drops some. The table lists 60,000 to 90,000 clones, 94% of them singletons. The source is a woman between 18 and 29 years old in good health and CMV-seronegative. Sequences were obtained from PBMCs. V is TRBV5-6 and J is TRBJ1-3; no clear D. CDR3: CASRLSGGGNTIYF. The CDR3 bases are TGTGCCAGCAGGTTGAGCGGTGGCGGAAACACCATATATTTT.